Sequencing of this T cell receptor beta chain was carried out in a study of cytomegalovirus exposure and HLA in healthy donors. Whole-study results and caveats: The study flagged some 170 TCR beta chains as cytomegalovirus-associated. In an earlier analysis, about 87% or about 30%: the productive usage of most TCR beta V segments.

PCR involved 60 Vbeta and 13 Jbeta primers. Per the original methods: Later work found 80 million or so unique TCR beta chains, with about 10 million shared. Here immunoSEQ multiplex PCR was the method, and the copy in TCRdb shows in-frame clones only, minus some. From that table come the V and J calls and clone size; the DNA was used to work out D and trimming. The sample carries 120,000 or so clones, about 68% recorded once. Worth noting for this clone: Its antigen is undetermined.

Germline V gene data show CDR1 as LNHDA and CDR2 as SQIVND (reference sequence). This CDR3 region has 15 residues. The germline V and J ends were trimmed by 3 bases and 2 bases, with 10 bases remaining between them. The sample comprised PBMCs. The origin of this receptor is a woman between 50 and 59 years old in good health and CMV-seropositive. The gene calls are TRBV19 and TRBJ2-2; D might be TRBD1 (6 bases). The CDR3 protein is CASSILDRNTGELFF. The CDR3, as DNA: TGTGCCAGTAGTATCCTGGACAGAAACACCGGGGAGCTGTTTTTT.